Given below is one TCR beta chain in context. V gave up 1 base and J gave up 1 base; unmatched junction bases: 6. CDR3 length equals 17 residues. Germline V gene sequence: CDR1 LGHDT, CDR2 YNNKEL (reference sequence). The data stem from a study of blood T cell repertoires in COVID-19. Whole-study context: The study drew acute and convalescent COVID-19 samples from the United States, Italy and Spain. The cDNA or gDNA used as material had been derived from T cells, B-cell-depleted T cells, or PBMCs.

Followed longitudinally, the Seattle patients had been enrolled during active infection. Clones were sequenced by immunoSEQ multiplex PCR, and TCRdb holds only the in-frame ones, with some missing. The sample lists tens of thousands of clones; 60% to 75% were seen once. V is TRBV3-1 (or the pseudogene TRBV3-2) and J is TRBJ1-5, with 8 bases matching TRBD1. The material sequenced was peripheral blood. This clonotype was obtained from a man between 50 and 59 years old with COVID-19, enrolled during active disease. The CDR3 protein is CASSQGRQGTSNQPQHF. The CDR3 bases are TGTGCCAGCAGCCAAGGAAGACAGGGGACAAGCAATCAGCCCCAGCATTTT.